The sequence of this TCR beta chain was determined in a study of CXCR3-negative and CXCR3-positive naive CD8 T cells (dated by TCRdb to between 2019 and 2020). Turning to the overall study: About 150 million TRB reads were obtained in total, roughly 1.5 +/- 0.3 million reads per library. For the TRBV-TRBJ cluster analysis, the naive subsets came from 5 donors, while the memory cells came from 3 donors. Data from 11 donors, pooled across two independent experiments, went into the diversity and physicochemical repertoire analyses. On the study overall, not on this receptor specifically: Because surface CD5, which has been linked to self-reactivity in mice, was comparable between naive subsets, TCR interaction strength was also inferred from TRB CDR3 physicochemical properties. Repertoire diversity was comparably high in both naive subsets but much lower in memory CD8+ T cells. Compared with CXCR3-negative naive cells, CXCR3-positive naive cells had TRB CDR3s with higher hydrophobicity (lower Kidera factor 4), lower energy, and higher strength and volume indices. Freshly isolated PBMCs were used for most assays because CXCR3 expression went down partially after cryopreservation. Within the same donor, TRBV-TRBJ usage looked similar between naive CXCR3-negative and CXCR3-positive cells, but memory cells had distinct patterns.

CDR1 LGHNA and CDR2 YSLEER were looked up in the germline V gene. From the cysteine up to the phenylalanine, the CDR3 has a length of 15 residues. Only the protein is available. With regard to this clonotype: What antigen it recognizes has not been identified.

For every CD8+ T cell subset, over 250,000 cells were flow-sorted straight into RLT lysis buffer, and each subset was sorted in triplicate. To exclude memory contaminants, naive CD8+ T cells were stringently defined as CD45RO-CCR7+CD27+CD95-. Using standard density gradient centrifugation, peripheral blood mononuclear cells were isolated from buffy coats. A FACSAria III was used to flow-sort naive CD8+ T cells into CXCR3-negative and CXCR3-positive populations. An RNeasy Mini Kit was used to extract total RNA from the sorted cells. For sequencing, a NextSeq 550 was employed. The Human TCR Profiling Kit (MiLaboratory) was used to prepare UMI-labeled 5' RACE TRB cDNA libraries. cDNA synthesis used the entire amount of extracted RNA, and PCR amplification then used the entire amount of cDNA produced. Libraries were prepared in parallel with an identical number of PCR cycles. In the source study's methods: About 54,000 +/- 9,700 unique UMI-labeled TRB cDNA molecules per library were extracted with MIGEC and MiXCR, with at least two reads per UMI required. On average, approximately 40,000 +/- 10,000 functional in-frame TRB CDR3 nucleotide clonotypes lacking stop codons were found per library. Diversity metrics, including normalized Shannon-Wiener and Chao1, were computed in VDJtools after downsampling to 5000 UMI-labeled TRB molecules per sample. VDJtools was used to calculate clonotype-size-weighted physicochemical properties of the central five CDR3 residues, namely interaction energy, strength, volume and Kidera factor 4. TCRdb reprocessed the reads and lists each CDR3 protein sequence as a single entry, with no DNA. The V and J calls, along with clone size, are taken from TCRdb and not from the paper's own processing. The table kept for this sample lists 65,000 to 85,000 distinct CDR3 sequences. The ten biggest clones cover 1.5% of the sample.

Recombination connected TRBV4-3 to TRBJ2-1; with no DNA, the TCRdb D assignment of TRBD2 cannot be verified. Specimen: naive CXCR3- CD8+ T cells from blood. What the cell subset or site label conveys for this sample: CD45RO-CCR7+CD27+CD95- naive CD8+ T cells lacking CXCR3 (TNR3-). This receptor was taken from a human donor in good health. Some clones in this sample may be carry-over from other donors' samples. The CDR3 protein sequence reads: CASSRGTSGYNEQFF.